Given below is one T cell receptor (beta chain) in context. Antigen: not known. In germline, CDR1 is GTSNPN, CDR2 SVGIG (reference sequence). Trimming pared 2 bases from V and 4 bases from J, leaving 6 bases between. The CDR3 extends over 12 amino acids. These donors counted as nominally healthy when sampled, but unrecorded immune exposures were likely. The data derive from a study of cytomegalovirus exposure and HLA in healthy donors. PCR amplification relied on 60 Vbeta primers (plus 13 Jbeta primers). Original methodology: Approximately 9.9 million shared chains were among the about 80 million unique TCR beta chains that a later analysis counted. Produced via immunoSEQ multiplex PCR; TCRdb's table is partial and in-frame only. The V and J calls and clone size are taken from that table; D and trimming were inferred from the DNA. The sample holds about 140,000 clones; more than 75% are singletons and the top ten take 4.5% to 6.5%.

Whole-study results and caveats: Among TCR beta chains of equal frequency, HLA-associated ones were more clonally expanded in a later analysis.

Material for sequencing was PBMCs. The chain recombines TRBV30 with TRBJ1-5; D gene unclear. The sequence was obtained from a woman aged 25-40 years in good health and CMV-seronegative. The CDR3 DNA sequence: TGTGCCTGGAGTTGGAGGAATCAGCCCCAGCATTTT. It codes for CAWSWRNQPQHF.